The T cell receptor (beta chain) under discussion was sequenced for a study of blood T cell repertoires in COVID-19. This CDR3 comprises 16 residues. Germline V gene lookup returns CDR1 KGHDR and CDR2 SFDVKD. J was trimmed by 4 bases and V by 4 bases; bases with no gene match: 6. This table comes from immunoSEQ multiplex PCR, and its TCRdb copy is limited to in-frame clones, with some not included. The table shows 250,000 or so clones, with 86% occurring only once. The sequencing input was peripheral blood. This TCR came from a man aged 35-49 years with active or convalescent COVID-19. This chain uses TRBV24-1 with TRBJ2-1; 10 bases agree with TRBD2. CDR3 DNA: TGTGCCACCAGTGACCCATCTAGCGGGGGTTACAATGAGCAGTTCTTC. Amino acid sequence: CATSDPSSGGYNEQFF.